One sample yielded the 23 T cell receptor beta chains listed below, sequenced in a study of T cell responses to AZD1222 COVID-19 vaccine. The assay was immunoSEQ multiplex PCR, and TCRdb's table has in-frame clones only and misses some. The table has under 100,000 clones, roughly nine tenths seen once. This sample comprised peripheral blood, obtained on day 0 of AZD1222 vaccination. Receptor source: an adult in good health.

In regard to this clone: At one end the junction does not follow the germline gene, possibly because of a read error. The chain carries TRBV7-7 and TRBJ1-3; D is unclear. Germline V CDR1 and CDR2: SSHAT, FNYEAQ (reference sequence). The CDR3 covers 15 residues. For the CDR3, the DNA is TGTGCTAGCAGCTTAGGGAAAGGCTCTGGAAACACCATATATTTT. Amino acids: CASSLGKGSGNTIYF. The variable domain in full, completed from reference TRBV7-7 and TRBJ1-3, reads GAGVSQSPRYKVTKRGQDVTLRCDPISSHATLYWYQQALGQGPEFLTYFNYEAQPDKSGLPSDRFSAERPEGSISTLTIQRTEQRDSAMYRCASSLGKGSGNTIYFGEGSWLTVV.

This sequence joins TRBV29-1 and TRBJ2-5; weak D call: TRBD1 (6 bases). The CDR3 is 12 residues long. With 5 bases removed from V and 3 bases from J, the gap between germline ends came to 10 bases. Germline V lookup: CDR1 SQVTM, CDR2 ANQGSEA. For the CDR3, the DNA is TGCAGCGTTCTGTACAGGGAAGAGACCCAGTACTTC. This gives the protein CSVLYREETQYF. The full variable domain, rest sourced from reference TRBV29-1 and TRBJ2-5, is SAVISQKPSRDICQRGTSLTIQCQVDSQVTMMFWYRQQPGQSLTLIATANQGSEATYESGFVIDKFPISRPNLTFSTLTVSNMSPEDSSIYLCSVLYREETQYFGPGTRLLVL.

The chain employs TRBV7-2 and TRBJ1-2, with no clear D. Between the trimmed V and J ends, which lost 5 bases and 0 bases, there was a span of 13 bases. The CDR3 extends over 15 amino acids. CDR1 and CDR2 (germline): SGHTA, FQGNSA. CDR3 loop: CASSPQYNTNYGYTF. DNA for the CDR3: TGTGCCAGCAGCCCCCAGTACAATACTAACTATGGCTACACCTTC. Together with reference TRBV7-2 and TRBJ1-2, the CDR3 gives the full variable domain: GAGVSQSPSNKVTEKGKDVELRCDPISGHTALYWYRQSLGQGLEFLIYFQGNSAPDKSGLPSDRFSAERTGGSVSTLTIQRTQQEDSAVYLCASSPQYNTNYGYTFGSGTRLTVV.

V usage is TRBV9 and J usage is TRBJ2-3; 10 bases map to TRBD1. Germline values: CDR1 SGDLS, CDR2 YYNGEE. The CDR3 has 17 residues. J was trimmed by 3 bases and V by 4 bases; bases with no gene match: 11. Here the CDR3 reads CASSYDGTGEWTDTQYF. The CDR3 nucleotides read TGTGCCAGCAGCTACGATGGGACAGGGGAATGGACAGATACGCAGTATTTT. Full variable domain (missing parts from reference TRBV9 and TRBJ2-3): DSGVTQTPKHLITATGQRVTLRCSPRSGDLSVYWYQQSLDQGLQFLIQYYNGEERAKGNILERFSAQQFPDLHSELNLSSLELGDSALYFCASSYDGTGEWTDTQYFGPGTRLTVL.

In this sample, this clone turned up once. V is TRBV6-6 and J is TRBJ1-2; TRBD1 is a possible D gene (6 bases). Deletions cut 6 bases from V and 5 bases from J, with 10 bases between. There are 12 residues in the CDR3. Per germline, CDR1 MNHNY and CDR2 SVGAGI (reference sequence). CDR3 region: CASSSTGYGYTF. The DNA for the CDR3 is TGTGCCAGCAGCTCGACAGGATATGGCTACACCTTC.

This clone has only one observation. The chain is built from TRBV19 and TRBJ1-5; 9 bases are shared with TRBD1. The CDR3 spans 16 residues. Unmatched junction bases numbered 6, after V lost 4 bases and J lost 2 bases. Germline lookup yields CDR1 LNHDA and CDR2 SQIVND (reference sequence). Written as DNA, the CDR3 is TGTGCCAGTAGTAGGGACAGGGTGAAAGGCAATCAGCCCCAGCATTTT. Translation: CASSRDRVKGNQPQHF. The full variable domain, its missing parts supplied by reference TRBV19 and TRBJ1-5, is DGGITQSPKYLFRKEGQNVTLSCEQNLNHDAMYWYRQDPGQGLRLIYYSQIVNDFQKGDIAEGYSVSREKKESFPLTVTSAQKNPTAFYLCASSRDRVKGNQPQHFGDGTRLSIL.

The chain couples TRBV15 to TRBJ1-5; 8 bases line up with TRBD1. V lost 0 bases and J lost 9; bases outside the gene matches: 10. The germline gives CDR1 LNHNV, CDR2 YYDKDF (reference sequence). This CDR3 contains 16 residues. CDR3 coding DNA: TGTGCCACCAGCAGAGATCGAGGACAGGGCCCACGGCCCCAGCATTTT. Translation: CATSRDRGQGPRPQHF. Together with reference TRBV15 and TRBJ1-5, the CDR3 gives the full variable domain: DAMVIQNPRYQVTQFGKPVTLSCSQTLNHNVMYWYQQKSSQAPKLLFHYYDKDFNNEADTPDNFQSRRPNTSFCFLDIRSPGLGDTAMYLCATSRDRGQGPRPQHFGDGTRLSIL.

This clone was seen a few times. The V call is TRBV14, the J call TRBJ1-5, with a possible D match to TRBD1 (6 bases). Trimming took off 5 bases at V and 6 bases at J, with 11 bases between the two ends. Germline-derived CDR1 and CDR2 are SGHDN and FVKESK. CDR3 length equals 13 residues. The CDR3 nucleotides are TGTGCCAGCAGCTTGGGGGCAAGTCAGCCCCAGCATTTT. It is translated as CASSLGASQPQHF.

V gene TRBV6-5 combines with J gene TRBJ1-4, with D uncertain. The CDR3 is made up of 13 amino acids. V was pared by 6 bases and J by 4 bases, with 9 bases between. The germline gives CDR1 MNHEY, CDR2 SVGAGI. The CDR3: CASRAAGNEKLFF. The CDR3 nucleotides read TGTGCCAGCAGGGCAGCCGGTAATGAAAAACTGTTTTTT.

CDR3 in DNA: TGTGCCAGCAGTGAAGACAGGGGGCGCAGTCAGCCCCAGCATTTT. The encoded protein is CASSEDRGRSQPQHF. This chain connects TRBV6-1 to TRBJ1-5; 9 bases line up with TRBD1. V lost 1 base and J lost 6; bases outside the gene matches: 4. The CDR3 consists of 15 residues. CDR1 and CDR2 (germline): MNHNS, SASEGT.

The chain recombines TRBV28 with TRBJ1-2; D ambiguous. CDR1 and CDR2 (germline): MDHEN, SYDVKM. The CDR3 has 16 amino acids. Trimming left V 6 bases short and J 5 bases short, with 22 bases between. The CDR3 DNA reads as TGTGCCAGCAGCCAAACAAGGGCGGACGGAGCTTATGGCTACACCTTC. It encodes CASSQTRADGAYGYTF.

The genes are TRBV19 and TRBJ2-6; maybe TRBD1 (5 bases). The germline CDR1 and CDR2 sequences are LNHDA and SQIVND (reference sequence). Deletions cut 0 bases from V and 2 bases from J, with 5 bases between. The CDR3 sequence is 15 residues long. This CDR3 reads CASSIDRAGANVLTF. The CDR3 DNA reads TGTGCCAGTAGTATAGACAGGGCTGGGGCCAACGTCCTGACTTTC.

CDR3 loop: CASSPMGYNSPLHF. CDR3 DNA: TGTGCCAGCTCACCAATGGGGTATAATTCACCCCTCCACTTT. This rearrangement joins TRBV18 to TRBJ1-6, with D unclear. The CDR3 is made up of 14 amino acids. The V gene lost 2 bases and the J gene lost 4 bases, with 6 bases spanning the gap. Germline V gene data show CDR1 as KGHSH and CDR2 as LQKENI.

CDR3 DNA: TGTGCCAGCAGCTTAATACATGGGCGGGAGACCCAGTACTTC. Translation gives CASSLIHGRETQYF. This chain uses TRBV7-9 with TRBJ2-5; D gene ambiguous. Per the germline V gene, CDR1 is SEHNR and CDR2 is FQNEAQ (reference sequence). V lost 2 bases, J lost 5 bases, and 12 bases lay in between. The CDR3 loop spans 14 amino acids.

This sequence joins TRBV29-1 and TRBJ2-7, with 8 bases lining up with TRBD1. Germline V CDR1 and CDR2: SQVTM, ANQGSEA. V shed 7 bases and J 1 base; nucleotides not matched to a gene: 6. CDR3 length equals 13 residues. CDR3: CSASTGVSYEQYF. Written as DNA, the CDR3 is TGCAGCGCATCGACAGGGGTATCCTACGAGCAGTACTTC.

The CDR3 loop reads CASSQAAGPVSYGYTF. Here the CDR3 DNA reads TGCGCCAGCAGCCAGGCCGCGGGACCCGTTAGCTATGGCTACACCTTC. The chain recombines TRBV5-1 with TRBJ1-2, with TRBD1 as a possible D gene (5 bases). With 4 bases removed from V and 4 bases from J, the gap between germline ends came to 20 bases. Germline V gives CDR1 SGHRS, CDR2 YFSETQ. The CDR3 runs 16 residues.

Here the CDR3 reads CASSWTADTQYF. The CDR3 DNA is TGTGCCAGCAGCTGGACAGCAGATACGCAGTATTTT. V gene TRBV3-1 (or the pseudogene TRBV3-2) combines with J gene TRBJ2-3; weak D call: TRBD1 (6 bases). Trimming took 5 bases from V and 4 from J, leaving 7 bases between them. CDR1 and CDR2 (germline): LGHDT, YNNKEL (reference sequence). CDR3 length equals 12 residues.

The rearrangement uses TRBV19 and TRBJ2-3; either TRBD1 or TRBD2 may supply D (5 bases each). Germline V gene data show CDR1 as LNHDA and CDR2 as SQIVND (reference sequence). Trimming stripped 4 bases from V and 0 bases from J, with 11 bases between. This CDR3 has 15 amino acids. CDR3: CASSTLGVSTDTQYF. The CDR3 DNA reads as TGTGCCAGTAGTACCCTGGGGGTTAGCACAGATACGCAGTATTTT.

This clone was seen only a few times. V and J are TRBV19 and TRBJ1-1, with TRBD1 matching 7 bases. J lost 0 bases, V lost 5 bases, and 9 bases had no gene match. There are 16 residues in the CDR3. CDR1 is LNHDA and CDR2 is SQIVND in the germline V gene (reference sequence). The chain's CDR3 is CASSDPGTALNTEAFF. The CDR3 DNA reads as TGTGCCAGTAGTGACCCCGGGACAGCTCTGAACACTGAAGCTTTCTTT.

This clone was counted only a few times. Written as DNA, the CDR3 is TGTGCCACCAGTGATCTGACCAGGGACACCGGGGAGCTGTTTTTT. Amino acid sequence: CATSDLTRDTGELFF. The rearrangement uses TRBV24-1 and TRBJ2-2; TRBD1 is a possible D gene (5 bases). Germline V gene data show CDR1 as KGHDR and CDR2 as SFDVKD. The CDR3 runs 15 residues. The V end lost 3 bases, the J end lost 3 bases, and 10 bases lay between the germline ends.

The chain has TRBV5-4 and TRBJ2-3; the D gene is possibly TRBD2 (5 bases). Germline lookup yields CDR1 SGHNT and CDR2 YYREEE (reference sequence). The CDR3 is 16 residues long. Trimming pared 4 bases from V and 1 base from J, leaving 16 bases between. The CDR3 reads CASSPPPTTRTDTQYF. CDR3 bases: TGTGCCAGCAGCCCACCCCCGACTACCCGCACAGATACGCAGTATTTT.

This chain links TRBV5-5 with TRBJ1-1, with unresolved D. The V gene lost 4 bases and the J gene lost 1 base, with 8 bases spanning the gap. There are 13 residues in the CDR3. The germline gives CDR1 SGHKS, CDR2 YYEKEE (reference sequence). CDR3 coding DNA: TGTGCCAGCAGCCCCGGGCCGAACACTGAAGCTTTCTTT. Translation: CASSPGPNTEAFF.

The rearrangement joins TRBV19 to TRBJ1-2, with TRBD1 identical over 7 bases. CDR1 LNHDA and CDR2 SQIVND come from the germline V gene (reference sequence). The length of the CDR3 is 14 residues. The V gene end was trimmed by 6 bases and the J gene end by 3 bases; junction bases not matched to a gene: 7. The CDR3: CASRRGGSDYGYTF. In DNA, the CDR3 is TGTGCCAGTAGGCGAGGGGGCTCGGACTATGGCTACACCTTC.